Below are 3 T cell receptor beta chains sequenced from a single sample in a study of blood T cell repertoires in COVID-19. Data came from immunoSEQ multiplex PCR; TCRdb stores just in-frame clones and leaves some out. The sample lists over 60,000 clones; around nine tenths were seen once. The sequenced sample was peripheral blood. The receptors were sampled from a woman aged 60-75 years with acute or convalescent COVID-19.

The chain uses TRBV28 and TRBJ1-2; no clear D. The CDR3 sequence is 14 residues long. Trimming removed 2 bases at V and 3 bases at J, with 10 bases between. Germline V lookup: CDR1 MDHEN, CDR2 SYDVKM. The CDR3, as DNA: TGTGCCAGCAGTTTACGCGGAGCTTACTATGGCTACACCTTC. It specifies CASSLRGAYYGYTF.

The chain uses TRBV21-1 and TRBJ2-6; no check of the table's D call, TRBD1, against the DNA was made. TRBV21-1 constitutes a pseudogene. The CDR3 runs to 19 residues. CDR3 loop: CASSKDSTGGFSGANVLTF. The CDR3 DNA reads TGTGCCAGCAGCAAAGACTCGACAGGGGGGTTCTCTGGGGCCAACGTCCTGACTTTC.

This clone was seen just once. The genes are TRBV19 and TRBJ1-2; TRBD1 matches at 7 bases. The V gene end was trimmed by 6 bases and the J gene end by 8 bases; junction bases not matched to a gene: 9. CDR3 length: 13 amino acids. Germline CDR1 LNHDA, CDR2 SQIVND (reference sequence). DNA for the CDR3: TGTGCCAGTAGCTTCGACAGGGTTAGCGGCTACACCTTC. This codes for CASSFDRVSGYTF.